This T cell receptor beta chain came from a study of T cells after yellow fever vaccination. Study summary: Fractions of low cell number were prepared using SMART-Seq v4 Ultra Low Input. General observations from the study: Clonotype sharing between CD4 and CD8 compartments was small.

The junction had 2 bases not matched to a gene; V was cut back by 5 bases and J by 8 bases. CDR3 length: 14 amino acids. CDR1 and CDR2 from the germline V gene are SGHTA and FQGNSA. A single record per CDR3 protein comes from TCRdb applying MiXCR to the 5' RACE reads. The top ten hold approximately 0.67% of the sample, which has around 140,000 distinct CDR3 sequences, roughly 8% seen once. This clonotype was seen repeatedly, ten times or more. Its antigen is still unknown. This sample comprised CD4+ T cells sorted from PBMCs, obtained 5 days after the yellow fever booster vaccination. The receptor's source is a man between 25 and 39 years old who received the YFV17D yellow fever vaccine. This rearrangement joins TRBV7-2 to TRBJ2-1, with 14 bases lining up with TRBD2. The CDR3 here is CASSPGLAGDEQFF. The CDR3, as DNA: TGTGCCAGCAGCCCGGGACTAGCGGGAGATGAGCAGTTCTTC.